This section outlines one TCR beta chain sequence together with its context. Its antigen is unidentified. Germline is not matched at one junction end, which may reflect a read error. Amplified regions were TCR beta CDR3 sequences from RNA transcripts. Using the HTBI primer set, a first-round RT-PCR was run on the TCR CDR3. TCRdb re-derived calls from the multiplex PCR reads in MiXCR, one entry per CDR3 protein. The sample carries fewer than 300,000 distinct CDR3 sequences, about 25% recorded once. CDR3 length equals 16 residues. Germline V gene sequence: CDR1 MNHNS, CDR2 SASEGT. The data belong to a study of T cells in Graves' hyperthyroidism and ophthalmopathy. Findings of the study overall: Within blood appeared most thyroid clonotypes that had expanded above 0.001.

Clinical symptoms, serum thyroxine, TRAb, thyroid ultrasound and orbital computed tomography informed diagnoses. Sample collection date corresponds to first hyperthyroidism diagnosis, prior to any ophthalmopathy symptoms. PBMCs were collected from an approximately 10 ml volume of fresh peripheral blood. The receptor's source is a man aged 35 to 55 with Graves' hyperthyroidism that later progressed to Graves' ophthalmopathy. The sequenced sample consisted of blood. This sequence joins TRBV6-1 and TRBJ2-5; D gene ambiguous. In nucleotides, the CDR3 is TGTGCCAGCAGTGAGTATCCGAGTACCTATCAAGGGACCCAGTACTTC. This translates into CASSEYPSTYQGTQYF.